The present T cell receptor (beta chain) was sequenced within a study of brain T cells in children with intractable seizures. Study outcomes and limitations: Absence of clones before surgery may stem from lower sequencing depth. Patients' HCMV serostatus was unknown; virus specificity rests on CDR3 similarity alone.

Measured with immunoSEQ multiplex PCR; TCRdb has only the in-frame clones, and not every one. The table lists under 150,000 clones, approximately 94% of them singletons. A note on this clone: Its antigen remains unidentified.

Trimming stripped 0 bases from V and 1 base from J, with 9 bases between. Germline assignment: CDR1 MRHNA and CDR2 SNTAGT. There are 16 residues in the CDR3. Only cases whose brain tissue showed the highest T cell transcript signatures were sequenced. Patients received at least one anti-epileptic drug before surgery. The chain couples TRBV6-4 to TRBJ2-2, with a weak D call TRBD1 (6 bases). The source of this sequence is a boy under two years old with hemimegalencephaly and intractable seizures. The material was peripheral blood, obtained at surgery. Here the CDR3 reads CASSDSGAGNTGELFF. The CDR3 coding sequence is TGTGCCAGCAGTGACTCGGGGGCGGGGAACACCGGGGAGCTGTTTTTT.